Listed below are T cell receptor beta chains from one sample, sequenced in a study of T cell responses to AZD1222 COVID-19 vaccine. Measured with immunoSEQ multiplex PCR; TCRdb has only the in-frame clones, and not every one. The data contain about 120,000 clones, 92% of them singletons. The sequences come from peripheral blood, collected on day 0 of AZD1222 vaccination. These receptor sequences come from an adult in good health. Both conserved end residues are part of each CDR3. A D gene is named only where the DNA matches it firmly. Rows may omit the clone size; those that give it use once, few, many or a size class.

>few|TRBJ1-2|TRBV7-2|TRBD1
CASSLRGDRTYGYTF
TGTGCCAGCAGCTTAAGGGGGGACAGGACCTATGGCTACACCTTC
>.|TRBJ1-2|TRBV2|.
CASSFTGNGYTF
TGTGCCAGCAGCTTTACAGGGAACGGCTACACCTTC
>.|TRBJ2-3|TRBV7-2|TRBD1
CASSLEGAGVGTQYF
TGTGCCAGCAGCTTAGAGGGGGCAGGGGTGGGTACGCAGTATTTT
>few|TRBJ2-3|TRBV6-5|TRBD1
CASSPGQGRTDTQYF
TGTGCCAGTAGTCCCGGACAGGGGCGGACAGATACGCAGTATTTT
>.|TRBJ1-1|TRBV19|.
CASKPPEGGSKFTEAFF
TGTGCCAGTAAACCCCCCGAAGGGGGTTCTAAGTTCACTGAAGCTTTCTTT
>.|TRBJ2-3|TRBV9|TRBD2
CASSRGLAGVTDTQYF
TGTGCCAGCAGCCGGGGGCTAGCGGGGGTCACAGATACGCAGTATTTT
>few|TRBJ2-5|TRBV5-1|TRBD2
CASSFSGGPQETQYF
TGCGCCAGCAGCTTCAGCGGGGGGCCCCAAGAGACCCAGTACTTC
>.|TRBJ2-1|TRBV19|.
CASTLAFRGRHNEQFF
TGTGCCAGTACCCTAGCATTTAGGGGCCGCCACAATGAGCAGTTCTTC
>.|TRBJ1-6|TRBV6-6|.
CASTPRDILPLHF
TGTGCCAGCACCCCCCGGGACATCTTGCCCCTCCACTTT
>.|TRBJ2-4|TRBV19|TRBD1
CASSIRDRNIQYF
TGTGCCAGTAGCATCCGGGACAGAAACATTCAGTACTTC
>.|TRBJ2-5|TRBV4-3|TRBD1
CASSQDSGTGKETQYF
TGCGCCAGCAGCCAAGATTCCGGGACAGGGAAAGAGACCCAGTACTTC
>.|TRBJ2-1|TRBV19|.
CASSLGTEASNEQFF
TGTGCCAGTAGTCTGGGGACTGAGGCGTCCAATGAGCAGTTCTTC
>.|TRBJ2-7|TRBV5-4|.
CASSGPGSVMEYF
TGTGCCAGCAGCGGCCCGGGGAGTGTCATGGAGTACTTC
>.|TRBJ2-5|TRBV6-5|TRBD2
CASSYQGGETQYF
TGTGCCAGCAGTTATCAGGGAGGGGAGACCCAGTACTTC
>.|TRBJ1-1|TRBV11-3|.
CASSFLSLQDVNTEAFF
TGTGCCAGCAGCTTCCTATCCCTACAGGACGTGAACACTGAAGCTTTCTTT
>.|TRBJ1-6|TRBV7-2|.
CASSGVSNNSPLHF
TGTGCCAGCAGCGGGGTATCCAATAATTCACCCCTCCACTTT
>.|TRBJ2-2|TRBV2|TRBD2
CASSQLAGSSGELFF
TGTGCCAGCAGTCAACTAGCGGGATCGTCCGGGGAGCTGTTTTTT
>.|TRBJ2-3|TRBV5-4|TRBD2
CASSLFVAGGTDTQYF
TGTGCCAGCAGCTTGTTCGTAGCGGGAGGCACAGATACGCAGTATTTT
>.|TRBJ2-2|TRBV19|.
CASSIAPLAAGELFF
TGTGCCAGTAGTATAGCCCCCTTGGCGGCCGGGGAGCTGTTTTTT
>few|TRBJ1-5|TRBV30|TRBD1
CAWTGQGGQPQHF
TGTGCCTGGACGGGACAGGGCGGGCAGCCCCAGCATTTT
>.|TRBJ2-2|TRBV5-1|.
CASSLQGDTGELFF
TGCGCCAGCAGCTTACAAGGTGACACCGGGGAGCTGTTTTTT
>once|TRBJ1-4|TRBV7-2|.
CASSFRGGNEKLFF
TGTGCCAGCAGCTTCCGAGGGGGAAATGAAAAACTGTTTTTT
>once|TRBJ1-2|TRBV30|.
CAWSYRRGAASNYGYTF
TGTGCCTGGAGTTACCGACGGGGGGCGGCCTCTAACTATGGCTACACCTTC
>.|TRBJ1-5|TRBV19|TRBD1
CASSIGGQGNQPQHF
TGTGCCAGTAGTATCGGGGGACAGGGCAATCAGCCCCAGCATTTT
>.|TRBJ1-3|TRBV7-2|TRBD1
CASSPRGRRISGNTIYF
TGTGCCAGCTCCCCCAGGGGGCGGAGAATCTCTGGAAACACCATATATTTT
>.|TRBJ2-2|TRBV5-1|TRBD1
CASSDGQGVGELFF
TGCGCCAGCAGCGACGGACAGGGAGTCGGGGAGCTGTTTTTT
>.|TRBJ1-1|TRBV6-2/TRBV6-3|.
CASSKATGTANTEAFF
TGTGCCAGCAGTAAAGCCACCGGGACGGCGAACACTGAAGCTTTCTTT
>once|TRBJ1-2|TRBV12-3/TRBV12-4|.
CASSGTGYGYTF
TGTGCCAGCAGTGGGACCGGCTATGGCTACACCTTC
>.|TRBJ2-5|TRBV5-1|TRBD1
CASRPGQPVEETQYF
TGCGCCAGCAGGCCGGGACAGCCTGTGGAAGAGACCCAGTACTTC
>.|TRBJ1-3|TRBV30|.
CAWSVGTGSGNTIYF
TGTGCCTGGAGTGTAGGGACGGGCTCTGGAAACACCATATATTTT
>.|TRBJ2-3|TRBV14|TRBD2
CASSTSGATTSTDTQYF
TGTGCCAGCAGTACTAGCGGGGCTACCACTAGCACAGATACGCAGTATTTT
>.|TRBJ2-2|TRBV14|.
CASSELTNTGELFF
TGTGCCAGCAGTGAACTGACTAACACCGGGGAGCTGTTTTTT
>.|TRBJ1-2|TRBV6-5|.
CASSKPGYGYGYTF
TGTGCCAGCAGTAAGCCAGGGTATGGCTATGGCTACACCTTC
>.|TRBJ1-2|TRBV19|.
CASSRGGYGYTF
TGTGCCAGTAGTAGGGGCGGCTATGGCTACACCTTC
>.|TRBJ1-2|TRBV27|TRBD1
CASSPQGQGYTF
TGTGCCAGCAGTCCGCAGGGACAGGGCTACACCTTC
>.|TRBJ2-1|TRBV24-1|.
CATSDPLLYGTLQFF
TGTGCCACCAGTGATCCCCTCCTCTACGGGACTTTGCAGTTCTTC
>.|TRBJ1-2|TRBV7-2|.
CASSPQTGGYGYTF
TGTGCCAGCAGCCCACAGACGGGGGGCTATGGCTACACCTTC
>.|TRBJ1-6|TRBV5-6|TRBD1
CASSVDRANSPLHF
TGTGCCAGCAGCGTCGACAGGGCTAATTCACCCCTCCACTTT
>.|TRBJ2-1|TRBV6-5|.
CASRLSRMMYNEQFF
TGTGCCAGCCGTTTATCTAGGATGATGTACAATGAGCAGTTCTTC
>.|TRBJ2-1|TRBV7-7|.
CASSYGTHNEQFF
TGTGCTAGCAGCTACGGGACACACAATGAGCAGTTCTTC
>.|TRBJ2-1|TRBV3-1/TRBV3-2|TRBD2
CASSGLAPYNEQFF
TGTGCCAGCAGCGGACTAGCGCCCTACAATGAGCAGTTCTTC
>.|TRBJ1-1|TRBV9|.
CASSVGLEGVGTEAFF
TGTGCCAGCAGCGTAGGGTTAGAGGGGGTCGGCACTGAAGCTTTCTTT
>.|TRBJ2-7|TRBV7-2|TRBD1
CASSLGGQGHREQYF
TGTGCCAGCAGCTTAGGAGGACAGGGTCACCGCGAGCAGTACTTC
>.|TRBJ1-3|TRBV27|TRBD1
CASSLSGTGGSGNTIYF
TGTGCCAGCAGTTTAAGTGGGACAGGGGGATCTGGAAACACCATATATTTT
>.|TRBJ1-2|TRBV5-4|.
CASSQDENYGYTF
TGTGCCAGCAGCCAAGACGAGAACTATGGCTACACCTTC
>.|TRBJ1-2|TRBV27|TRBD1
CASSREQGAVRGYTF
TGTGCCAGCAGTAGGGAACAGGGGGCCGTGAGAGGCTACACCTTC
>.|TRBJ2-2|TRBV4-1|TRBD2
CASSQLGLAGAGELFF
TGCGCCAGCAGCCAATTAGGACTAGCGGGGGCCGGGGAGCTGTTTTTT
>.|TRBJ2-2|TRBV27|.
CASSLYGIGFSRELFF
TGTGCCAGCAGTTTGTATGGTATAGGGTTCTCACGGGAGCTGTTTTTT
>.|TRBJ2-7|TRBV11-2|.
CASSSGTIDEQYF
TGTGCCAGCAGCTCGGGGACGATCGACGAGCAGTACTTC
>.|TRBJ1-5|TRBV18|.
CASSPFSMDRAYSNQPQHF
TGTGCCAGCTCACCATTTTCGATGGACAGAGCTTATAGCAATCAGCCCCAGCATTTT